This TCR beta chain is drawn from a study of somatic mutations in cytotoxic T cells in rheumatoid arthritis. Germline assignment: CDR1 SGDLS and CDR2 YYNGEE. Trimming took off 3 bases at V and 9 bases at J, with 13 bases between the two ends. The CDR3 covers 13 residues. Sequencing used immunoSEQ multiplex PCR; TCRdb keeps in-frame clones, though not all of them. This table has about 19,000 clones, approximately 83% appearing once. The sequence was collected from an adult with rheumatoid arthritis. The sequencing input was CD8+ T cells sorted from blood. The rearrangement links TRBV9 to TRBJ1-5; D ambiguous. The CDR3 nucleotides are TGTGCCAGCAGCGGCACCGATCAAGGGCCCCAGCATTTT. The encoded protein is CASSGTDQGPQHF.